These 22 T cell receptor beta chains were all obtained from the same sample, sequenced in a study of spatial heterogeneity in lung cancer. TCRdb itself ran the 5' RACE reads through MiXCR, one entry per CDR3 protein. This sample has about 9,200 distinct CDR3 sequences; 7.8% occur once, and the top ten carry roughly 29%. Time point here: sample taken at primary tumor resection. Tumor, nontumor lung or frozen PBMC supplied whole RNA that was sequenced unsorted. Material: PBMCs, obtained at surgery. These receptor sequences come from a female donor with early-stage non-small cell lung cancer.

The chain recombines TRBV10-3 with TRBJ2-7; the D is unclear. Trimming took off 3 bases at V and 12 bases at J, with 12 bases between the two ends. The CDR3 has 11 residues. CDR1 is ENHRY, CDR2 SYGVKD, per germline. The CDR3 sequence is CAISDTQNRYF. As DNA, the CDR3 is TGTGCCATCAGTGATACTCAAAACCGGTACTTC.

This clonotype was observed a handful of times. The rearrangement links TRBV7-2 to TRBJ1-2; no clear D. The CDR3 is 14 amino acids. Germline assignment: CDR1 SGHTA and CDR2 FQGNSA. The V end was cut by 7 bases, the J end by 3 bases, with 15 bases between. DNA of the CDR3: TGTGCCAGCAACCCCGGCGGGGTGGACTATGGCTACACCTTC. Its translation is CASNPGGVDYGYTF.

This clonotype was recorded a few times. This chain connects TRBV20-1 to TRBJ2-3; 10 positions match TRBD1. Losses at the gene ends were 5 bases for V and 2 bases for J; bases not matched to a gene: 7. CDR1 DFQATT and CDR2 SNEGSKA come from the germline V gene (reference sequence). CDR3 length: 15 amino acids. This CDR3 is CSAPDRGSNTDTQYF. For the CDR3, the DNA is TGCAGTGCTCCGGACAGGGGGAGTAACACAGATACGCAGTATTTT.

Turning to this clonotype: This may arise from a read error, as a much more abundant clone is one base away. The chain has TRBV7-8 and TRBJ2-3, with 9 bases aligning to TRBD2. The junction had 11 bases not matched to a gene; V was cut back by 7 bases and J by 3 bases. Germline loops: CDR1 SGHVS, CDR2 FQNEAQ. The CDR3 is 16 residues long. In DNA, the CDR3 is TGTGCCAGCACCAAAGCAGTGGGACTAGCTACAGATACGCAGTATTTT. This gives the protein CASTKAVGLATDTQYF.

This clonotype was recorded at least ten times. The chain joins TRBV24-1 to TRBJ2-7, with 7 bases matching TRBD2. Unmatched junction bases numbered 4, after V lost 4 bases and J lost 2 bases. The CDR3 loop spans 14 amino acids. In germline, CDR1 is KGHDR, CDR2 SFDVKD. CDR3 residues: CATSEGRATYEQYF. CDR3 in DNA: TGTGCCACCAGTGAGGGGAGGGCTACCTACGAGCAGTACTTC.

The chain employs TRBV18 and TRBJ2-7; the match to TRBD2 covers 11 bases. The CDR3 loop spans 15 amino acids. Germline lookup yields CDR1 KGHSH and CDR2 LQKENI. The J segment lost 0 bases and the V segment lost 3 bases, leaving 1 base of the junction unmatched. This chain's CDR3 is CASSPTSGGSYEQYF. The CDR3 DNA follows: TGTGCCAGCTCACCTACTAGCGGGGGCTCCTACGAGCAGTACTTC.

By sample share, this clonotype is medium-sized. This sequence joins TRBV30 and TRBJ1-2; D is uncertain. V was cut by 3 bases and J by 4 bases, with 12 bases left in between. The CDR3 is made up of 13 amino acids. The V gene's germline CDR1 is GTSNPN and CDR2 SVGIG (reference sequence). CDR3 bases: TGTGCCTGGAGCGAAGGTCTTCGCTATGGCTACACCTTC. This encodes CAWSEGLRYGYTF.

This clonotype came up many times. The genes are TRBV12-3 or TRBV12-4 and TRBJ2-2; possibly TRBD2 for D (7 bases). The V end lost 9 bases, the J end lost 7 bases, and 15 bases lay between the germline ends. The CDR3 is made up of 13 amino acids. CDR3 nucleotide sequence: TGTGCCAGTTCTAGGGGGGGCAACGGGGAGCTGTTTTTT. Residues: CASSRGGNGELFF.

In its sample, this clonotype is medium-sized (0.01 to 0.1%). The chain employs TRBV19 and TRBJ2-2, with 11 bases aligning to TRBD2. The J segment lost 4 bases and the V segment lost 6 bases, leaving 10 bases of the junction unmatched. Germline V gene sequence: CDR1 LNHDA, CDR2 SQIVND (reference sequence). CDR3 length equals 17 residues. CDR3 DNA sequence: TGTGCCAGTAGGGAACGACTAGCGGGGACCCTCACCGGGGAGCTGTTTTTT. Protein product: CASRERLAGTLTGELFF.

This clonotype qualifies as medium-sized. V and J are TRBV3-1 and TRBJ2-5, with 7 bases aligning to TRBD2. The CDR3 runs 14 residues. Per the germline V gene, CDR1 is LGHDT and CDR2 is YNNKEL (reference sequence). Trimming at V came to 0 bases and at J to 5 bases, leaving 3 bases not matched to a gene. CDR3 loop: CASSQEWTRETQYF. The CDR3, as DNA: TGTGCCAGCAGCCAAGAATGGACTAGGGAGACCCAGTACTTC.

In its sample, this clonotype was seen many times. This rearrangement joins TRBV27 to TRBJ2-1; 7 positions match TRBD1. Trimming cost V 5 bases and J 15 bases; bases outside gene matches: 10. From germline, CDR1 is MNHEY and CDR2 SMNVEV (reference sequence). There are 12 residues in the CDR3. CDR3 amino acids: CASSQRQGLRFF. The DNA of the CDR3 is TGTGCCAGCAGTCAGCGACAGGGTCTGAGGTTCTTC.

The genes are TRBV29-1 and TRBJ2-7; D possibly corresponds to TRBD1 (5 bases). Germline V gene data show CDR1 as SQVTM and CDR2 as ANQGSEA. Trimming took 6 bases from V and 3 from J, leaving 15 bases between them. The CDR3 consists of 13 residues. CDR3: CSVATVGYYEQYF. CDR3 bases: TGCAGCGTAGCGACAGTTGGGTACTACGAGCAGTACTTC.

The gene calls are TRBV11-1 and TRBJ2-6, with 8 bases lining up with TRBD1. CDR1 and CDR2 (germline): SGHAT, FQDESV (reference sequence). The CDR3 length is 19 residues. The V and J ends lost 5 bases and 4 bases, in that order; junction bases with no gene match: 16. The CDR3 here is CASSPVTGALDSGANVLTF. CDR3 nucleotide sequence: TGTGCCAGCAGCCCAGTGACAGGGGCATTGGACTCCGGGGCCAACGTCCTGACTTTC.

The sample holds many counts of this clonotype. The chain recombines TRBV12-3 or TRBV12-4 with TRBJ2-1, with TRBD1 as a possible D gene (6 bases). This CDR3 is built from 15 residues. Trimming pared 4 bases from V and 5 bases from J, leaving 15 bases between. The CDR3 loop reads CASSSGRGRNNEQFF. CDR3 bases: TGTGCCAGCAGTTCCGGCAGGGGACGAAACAATGAGCAGTTCTTC.

This rearrangement joins TRBV5-1 to TRBJ1-1, with TRBD1 identical over 7 bases. There are 13 residues in the CDR3. V lost 4 bases and J lost 8; bases outside the gene matches: 8. The V gene's germline CDR1 is SGHRS and CDR2 YFSETQ. CDR3: CASSNPGTDEAFF. The CDR3 coding sequence is TGCGCCAGCAGCAACCCCGGGACAGACGAAGCTTTCTTT. The full variable domain, in which reference TRBV5-1 and TRBJ1-1 provide the parts outside the CDR3, is KAGVTQTPRYLIKTRGQQVTLSCSPISGHRSVSWYQQTPGQGLQFLFEYFSETQRNKGNFPGRFSGRQFSNSRSEMNVSTLELGDSALYLCASSNPGTDEAFFGQGTRLTVV.

In this sample, this clonotype turned up many times. This chain uses TRBV3-1 with TRBJ1-4; D call uncertain. Germline values: CDR1 LGHDT, CDR2 YNNKEL (reference sequence). The CDR3 has 12 residues. The V gene lost 1 base and the J gene lost 7 bases, with 4 bases spanning the gap. CDR3 DNA sequence: TGTGCCAGCAGCCAAGGTGGTGAAAAACTGTTTTTT. Translation: CASSQGGEKLFF.

This clonotype was picked up many times. The rearrangement links TRBV5-1 to TRBJ2-7; a weak D match, TRBD1 (6 bases). Germline CDR1 is SGHRS and CDR2 is YFSETQ. This CDR3 is built from 13 residues. V was shortened by 3 bases and J by 0 bases, with 7 bases between the two germline ends. CDR3 DNA: TGCGCCAGCAGCTGGACAGTCTCCTACGAGCAGTACTTC. This gives the protein CASSWTVSYEQYF.

This chain joins TRBV6-1 and TRBJ2-3; TRBD2 matches at 9 bases. This CDR3 has 15 residues. V shed 7 bases, J shed 6 bases, and the junction held 11 bases outside the gene matches. Per germline, CDR1 MNHNS and CDR2 SASEGT. CDR3 region: CASINSGGWTDTQYF. The DNA for the CDR3 is TGTGCCAGCATCAATAGCGGGGGATGGACGGATACGCAGTATTTT.

Sample share makes this clonotype medium-sized. This rearrangement joins TRBV6-1 to TRBJ2-5; D call uncertain. There are 11 residues in the CDR3. CDR1 is MNHNS and CDR2 is SASEGT in the germline V gene. The germline V and J ends were trimmed by 5 bases and 4 bases, with 5 bases remaining between them. The CDR3 bases are TGTGCCAGCAGTAATCCAGAGACCCAGTACTTC. This codes for CASSNPETQYF.

This clonotype has just a few counts. The chain joins TRBV9 to TRBJ2-5; 9 bases align to TRBD2. The CDR3 totals 16 residues. From germline, CDR1 is SGDLS and CDR2 YYNGEE. The junction had 7 bases not matched to a gene; V was cut back by 0 bases and J by 4 bases. The CDR3 sequence: CASSVAASGNRETQYF. The CDR3 DNA follows: TGTGCCAGCAGCGTAGCGGCTAGCGGGAACAGAGAGACCCAGTACTTC.

Sample share makes this clonotype medium-sized. The rearrangement uses TRBV29-1 and TRBJ1-2, with 7 bases identical to TRBD1. The CDR3 sequence is 11 residues long. J gave up 5 bases and V 7 bases, and 4 bases lay outside the gene matches. Germline V gives CDR1 SQVTM, CDR2 ANQGSEA. The chain's CDR3 is CSAGTAYGYTF. Written as DNA, the CDR3 is TGCAGCGCCGGGACAGCTTATGGCTACACCTTC. Combining the CDR3 with reference TRBV29-1 and TRBJ1-2 gives the whole variable domain SAVISQKPSRDICQRGTSLTIQCQVDSQVTMMFWYRQQPGQSLTLIATANQGSEATYESGFVIDKFPISRPNLTFSTLTVSNMSPEDSSIYLCSAGTAYGYTFGSGTRLTVV.

This clonotype has at least ten counts. V usage is TRBV12-3 or TRBV12-4 and J usage is TRBJ2-1, with 9 nucleotides matching TRBD2. Trimming took 4 bases from V and 13 from J; bases not matched to a gene: 5. The length of the CDR3 is 12 residues. CDR3 sequence reads: CASSSGTSSQFF. The CDR3 DNA is TGTGCCAGCAGTTCCGGGACTAGCAGCCAGTTCTTC.